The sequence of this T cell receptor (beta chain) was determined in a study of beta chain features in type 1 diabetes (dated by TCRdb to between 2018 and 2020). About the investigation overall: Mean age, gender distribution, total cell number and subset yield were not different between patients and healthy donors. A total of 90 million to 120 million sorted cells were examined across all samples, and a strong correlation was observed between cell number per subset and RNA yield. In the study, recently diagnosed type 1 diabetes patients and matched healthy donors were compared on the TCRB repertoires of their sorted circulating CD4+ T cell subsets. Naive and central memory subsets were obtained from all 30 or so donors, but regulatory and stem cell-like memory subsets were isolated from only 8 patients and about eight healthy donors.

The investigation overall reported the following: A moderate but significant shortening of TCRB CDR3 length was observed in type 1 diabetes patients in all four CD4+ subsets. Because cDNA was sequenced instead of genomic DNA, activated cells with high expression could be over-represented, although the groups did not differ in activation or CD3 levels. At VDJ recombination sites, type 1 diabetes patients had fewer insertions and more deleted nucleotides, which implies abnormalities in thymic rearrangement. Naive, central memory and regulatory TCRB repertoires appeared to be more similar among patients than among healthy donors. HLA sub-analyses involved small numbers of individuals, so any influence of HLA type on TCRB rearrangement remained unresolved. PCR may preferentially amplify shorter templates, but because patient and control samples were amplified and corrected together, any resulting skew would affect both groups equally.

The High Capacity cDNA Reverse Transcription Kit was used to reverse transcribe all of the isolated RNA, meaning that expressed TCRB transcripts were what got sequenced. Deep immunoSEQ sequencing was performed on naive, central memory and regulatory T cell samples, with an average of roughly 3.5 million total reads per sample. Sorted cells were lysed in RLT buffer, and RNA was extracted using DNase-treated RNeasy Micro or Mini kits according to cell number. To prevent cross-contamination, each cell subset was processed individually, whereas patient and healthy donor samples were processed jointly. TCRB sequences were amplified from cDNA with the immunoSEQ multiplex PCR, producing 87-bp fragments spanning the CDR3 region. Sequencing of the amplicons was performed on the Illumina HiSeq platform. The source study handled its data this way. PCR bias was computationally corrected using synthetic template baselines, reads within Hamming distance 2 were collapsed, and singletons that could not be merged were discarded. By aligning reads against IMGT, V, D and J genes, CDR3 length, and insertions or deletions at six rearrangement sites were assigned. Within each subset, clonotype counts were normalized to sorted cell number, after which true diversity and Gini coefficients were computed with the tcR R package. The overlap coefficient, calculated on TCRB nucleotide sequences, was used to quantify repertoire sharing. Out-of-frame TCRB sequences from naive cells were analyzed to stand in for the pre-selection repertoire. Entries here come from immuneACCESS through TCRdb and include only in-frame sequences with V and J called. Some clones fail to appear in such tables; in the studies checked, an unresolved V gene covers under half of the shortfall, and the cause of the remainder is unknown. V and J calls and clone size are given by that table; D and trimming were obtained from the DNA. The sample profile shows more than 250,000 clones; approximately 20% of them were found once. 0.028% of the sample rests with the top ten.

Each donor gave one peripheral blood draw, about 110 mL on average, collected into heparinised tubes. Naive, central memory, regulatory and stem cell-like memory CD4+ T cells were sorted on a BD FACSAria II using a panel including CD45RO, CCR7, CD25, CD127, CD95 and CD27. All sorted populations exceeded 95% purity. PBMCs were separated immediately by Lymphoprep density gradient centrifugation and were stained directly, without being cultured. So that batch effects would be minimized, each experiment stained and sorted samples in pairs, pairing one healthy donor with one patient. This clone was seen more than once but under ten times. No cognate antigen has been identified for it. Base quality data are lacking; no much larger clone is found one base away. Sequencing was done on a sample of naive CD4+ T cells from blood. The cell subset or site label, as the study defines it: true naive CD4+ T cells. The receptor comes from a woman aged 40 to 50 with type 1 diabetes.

The CDR3 sequence is CASSVGGQSLGEQYF. The nucleotides read TGTGCCAGCAGCGTAGGTGGACAGTCTCTGGGCGAGCAGTACTTC. The sequence links TRBV9 to TRBJ2-7; TRBD1 is possibly the D segment (6 matching bases). For CDR1 and CDR2, the germline V gene lists SGDLS and YYNGEE. The CDR3, from cysteine to phenylalanine, totals 15 residues. Only CDR3 DNA is held: 45 bases, read in frame from base 1. V is clipped by 0 bases and J by 6 bases, and the sequence between their germline boundaries is 16 bases long.